These 8 T cell receptor beta chains share one sample of origin, sequenced in a study of T cells after yellow fever vaccination. From the 5' RACE reads, TCRdb called clonotypes with MiXCR, one entry per CDR3 protein. The table records 250,000 to 350,000 distinct CDR3 sequences, 3.5% to 5% of them present only once. The sample here was PBMCs, taken 15 days after the yellow fever booster vaccination. The receptors derive from a man younger than 30 who received the YFV17D yellow fever vaccine.

The chain links TRBV6-5 to TRBJ1-6, with D perhaps TRBD1 (6 bases). Germline CDR1 reads MNHEY; CDR2 reads SVGAGI. Trimming left V 6 bases short and J 17 bases short, with 20 bases between. The CDR3 covers 13 residues. In nucleotides, the CDR3 is TGTGCCAGCAGGCTTTCCACAGGGAACCCCGTCCACTTT. It specifies CASRLSTGNPVHF.

This clonotype was counted between two and nine times. This rearrangement joins TRBV10-3 to TRBJ2-6, with D perhaps matching TRBD1 or TRBD2 (5 bases each). Trimming cost V 1 base and J 4 bases, with 14 bases left between them. CDR3 length: 17 amino acids. Germline CDR1 is ENHRY and CDR2 is SYGVKD. The CDR3 coding sequence is TGTGCCATCAGTGAGTTTCGGGACCCGGGAGGGGCCAACGTCCTGACTTTC. This gives the protein CAISEFRDPGGANVLTF.

Ten or more counts support this clonotype. V usage is TRBV5-1 and J usage is TRBJ1-1; no reliable D call. Trimming removed 5 bases at V and 1 base at J, with 9 bases between. Per the germline V gene, CDR1 is SGHRS and CDR2 is YFSETQ. This CDR3 comprises 13 residues. The CDR3 region is CASRDYRNTEAFF. DNA of the CDR3: TGCGCCAGCAGGGACTATAGGAACACTGAAGCTTTCTTT.

This clonotype showed up many times. The chain recombines TRBV7-6 with TRBJ2-1; TRBD2 agrees at 8 bases. The CDR3 length is 15 residues. V lost 5 bases to trimming and J lost 2 bases; unmatched junction nucleotides: 5. The germline gives CDR1 SGHVS, CDR2 FNYEAQ. The DNA of the CDR3 is TGTGCCAGCAGCACCAACGGGGGGGCCTACAATGAGCAGTTCTTC. Its translation: CASSTNGGAYNEQFF. Full variable domain (outside the CDR3, taken from reference TRBV7-6 and TRBJ2-1): GAGVSQSPRYKVTKRGQDVALRCDPISGHVSLYWYRQALGQGPEFLTYFNYEAQQDKSGLPNDRFSAERPEGSISTLTIQRTEQRDSAMYRCASSTNGGAYNEQFFGPGTRLTVL.

This clonotype was counted only a few times. This chain joins TRBV24-1 and TRBJ2-3; 7 bases align to TRBD2. CDR1 is KGHDR and CDR2 is SFDVKD in the germline V gene. This CDR3 is 16 amino acids long. V shed 4 bases and J 2 bases; nucleotides not matched to a gene: 8. The CDR3 coding sequence is TGTGCCACCAGTGAAACCGGCAGCGGGGACACAGATACGCAGTATTTT. Translating it yields CATSETGSGDTDTQYF.

The gene calls are TRBV11-3 and TRBJ1-5; D not certain. The germline V gene encodes CDR1 SGHNT and CDR2 YENEEA. Deletions cut 4 bases from V and 2 bases from J, with 15 bases between. The CDR3 is 16 amino acids. The CDR3 loop reads CASSSSVTCGNQPQHF. The CDR3 DNA is TGTGCCAGCAGCTCTTCGGTGACCTGTGGCAATCAGCCCCAGCATTTT. The whole variable domain, filled in from reference TRBV11-3 and TRBJ1-5, reads EAGVVQSPRYKIIEKKQPVAFWCNPISGHNTLYWYLQNLGQGPELLIRYENEEAVDDSQLPKDRFSAERLKGVDSTLKIQPAELGDSAVYLCASSSSVTCGNQPQHFGDGTRLSIL.

This clonotype was seen ten or more times. The chain employs TRBV9 and TRBJ1-5, with D uncertain. Germline V lookup: CDR1 SGDLS, CDR2 YYNGEE. The CDR3 covers 14 residues. Between the trimmed V and J ends, which lost 2 bases and 0 bases, there was a span of 6 bases. CDR3 in amino acids: CASSVGTSNQPQHF. In nucleotides, the CDR3 is TGTGCCAGCAGCGTCGGCACTAGCAATCAGCCCCAGCATTTT. The whole variable domain, remainder taken from reference TRBV9 and TRBJ1-5, is DSGVTQTPKHLITATGQRVTLRCSPRSGDLSVYWYQQSLDQGLQFLIQYYNGEERAKGNILERFSAQQFPDLHSELNLSSLELGDSALYFCASSVGTSNQPQHFGDGTRLSIL.

This chain joins TRBV11-2 and TRBJ2-7, with 7 bases lining up with TRBD1. The ends lost 5 bases at V and 7 bases at J; junction bases unmatched: 11. Germline V gene data show CDR1 as SGHAT and CDR2 as FQNNGV. This CDR3 is 14 amino acids long. The CDR3 loop reads CASSTLTGTWEQYF. The CDR3 region has the DNA TGTGCCAGCAGCACCCTGACAGGGACGTGGGAGCAGTACTTC.